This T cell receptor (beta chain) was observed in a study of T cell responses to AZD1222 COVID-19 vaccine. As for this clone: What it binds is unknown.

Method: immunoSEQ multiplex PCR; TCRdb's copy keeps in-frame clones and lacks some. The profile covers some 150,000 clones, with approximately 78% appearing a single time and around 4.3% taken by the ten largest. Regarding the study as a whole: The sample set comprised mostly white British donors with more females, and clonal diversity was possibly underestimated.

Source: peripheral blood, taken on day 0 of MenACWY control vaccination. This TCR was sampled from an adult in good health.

This CDR3 is CAISENQGYEQYF. The CDR3 DNA reads as TGTGCCATCAGTGAGAACCAAGGTTACGAGCAGTACTTC. V usage is TRBV10-3 and J usage is TRBJ2-7; D is unresolved. CDR1 is ENHRY, CDR2 SYGVKD, per germline. V lost 2 bases and J 4 bases, leaving 9 bases between the germline ends. This CDR3 is built from 13 residues.